This TCR beta chain was obtained from a study of TIL therapy for anti-PD-1-resistant metastatic lung cancer. The immunoSEQ assay was v3. Profiling relied on immunoSEQ multiplex PCR, and the TCRdb table lists in-frame clones only, not all of them. The repertoire holds around 100,000 clones, about two thirds seen once, with roughly 9.8% in the top ten. Concerning this clone: The antigen is not known.

The CDR3 has 12 amino acids. CDR1 is SGHRS, CDR2 YFSETQ, per germline. V lost 0 bases, J lost 16 bases, and 14 bases lay in between. Study outcomes and limitations: Treatment-naive, never-smoker and oncogene-addicted patients were overrepresented in this highly selected cohort. Many TIL product clones were absent from baseline tumor, suggesting clonal contraction.

Sample time point: pre-treatment sample, taken before nivolumab and TIL therapy. Pleural nodules or supraclavicular lymph nodes made up most of the excised metastases sampled. Adults with stage 4 NSCLC were enrolled in a phase I trial. This TCR derives from a person aged 25 to 80 with non-small cell lung cancer. Sequencing was performed on tumor tissue, taken at baseline. The J gene is TRBJ2-1, the V gene TRBV5-1; tentative D call: TRBD1 (6 bases). Here the CDR3 DNA reads TGCGCCAGCAGCTTGGACAGGGTGGTACCTTTCTTC. It yields the protein CASSLDRVVPFF.